The rows below give T cell receptor beta chains drawn from one sample of a study of CD8+CD57+ T cells in acquired aplastic anemia. TCRdb fed the reads into MiXCR, producing one record per CDR3 protein. The data show 200,000 to 300,000 distinct CDR3 sequences, with approximately 82% seen just once and roughly 42% held by the top ten. Sequenced sample: sorted CD4+, CD8+, or CD8+CD57+ T cells (not recorded which) from PBMCs. Source of these receptors: a human donor with aplastic anemia. CDR3s include the opening cysteine and the closing phenylalanine or tryptophan. A D gene is named only where the DNA matches it firmly. Size is stated for part of the rows, as once, few or many counts, or as a class when the clone is expanded.

J: TRBJ2-3
length: 13
size: NA
V: TRBV7-9
D: NA
DNA: TGTGCCAGCAGGGACGGGGGCACAGATAGGCCCTATTTT
CDR3: CASRDGGTDRPYF

J: TRBJ2-7
length: 14
size: NA
V: TRBV15
D: NA
DNA: TGTGCCACCAGCGGCCGCGGCCTATCCGACGAGCAGTACTTC
CDR3: CATSGRGLSDEQYF

J: TRBJ2-3
length: 14
size: NA
V: TRBV9
D: TRBD2
DNA: TGTGCCAGCAGCGGGGGGGACCGACCGGGAGGACACTATTTT
CDR3: CASSGGDRPGGHYF

J: TRBJ2-3
length: 14
size: NA
V: TRBV7-9
D: TRBD2
DNA: TGTGCCAGCACACCTCCGGGAGGTAGCGGGAGGGCCTGGTTT
CDR3: CASTPPGGSGRAWF

J: TRBJ1-1
length: 15
size: NA
V: TRBV7-2
D: NA
DNA: TGTGCCAGCAGCTCAGAGATTAGAGGGAACGCTGAAGCTTTCTTT
CDR3: CASSSEIRGNAEAFF

J: TRBJ2-1
length: 15
size: NA
V: TRBV7-8
D: NA
DNA: TGTGCCAGCAGCTTAGCGGGCCCACCGTACAATGAGCAGTTCTTC
CDR3: CASSLAGPPYNEQFF

J: TRBJ1-2
length: 13
size: NA
V: TRBV7-2
D: NA
DNA: TGTGCCAGCAGCGCCGGGTCTGGGTCACCCCACCCCTTC
CDR3: CASSAGSGSPHPF

J: TRBJ2-1
length: 16
size: NA
V: TRBV25-1
D: NA
DNA: TGTGCCAGCAGTGAAGGAGGGACGAGCTCCTACAATGAGCAGTTCTTC
CDR3: CASSEGGTSSYNEQFF

J: TRBJ1-6
length: 16
size: NA
V: TRBV9
D: NA
DNA: TGTGCCAGCAGCGTGGGGGCAGACACGCAGAATTTTCCCCTCCACTTT
CDR3: CASSVGADTQNFPLHF

J: TRBJ2-4
length: 12
size: NA
V: TRBV2
D: NA
DNA: TGTGCCAGCGGGGGCGGGGGCACCGATCCGCAGTTC
CDR3: CASGGGGTDPQF

J: TRBJ2-5
length: 14
size: many
V: TRBV15
D: NA
DNA: TGTGCCACCAGCAGAGCGAGCGGGCAAGAGACCCAGTACTTC
CDR3: CATSRASGQETQYF

J: TRBJ2-3
length: 19
size: many
V: TRBV11-3
D: NA
DNA: TGTGCCAGCAGCCCGCGGGACAGTGGAAGTGGGAGCCCCAGGGATATGCAGTATTTT
CDR3: CASSPRDSGSGSPRDMQYF

J: TRBJ1-1
length: 16
size: many
V: TRBV4-3
D: NA
DNA: TGCGCCAGCAGCTCCTGGGGGACTCCTATGAACACTGAAGCTTTCTTT
CDR3: CASSSWGTPMNTEAFF

J: TRBJ2-3
length: 15
size: NA
V: TRBV7-9
D: NA
DNA: TGTGCCAGCACCCTCCGGGACATCCGACCTGGGGCGCAGTATTTT
CDR3: CASTLRDIRPGAQYF

J: TRBJ2-1
length: 12
size: NA
V: TRBV20-1
D: TRBD2
DNA: TGCAGTGCTAGAGGACTAGCGGGAAGTCTGTCCTTC
CDR3: CSARGLAGSLSF

J: TRBJ2-7
length: 15
size: NA
V: TRBV11-3
D: NA
DNA: TGTGCCAGCAGCGTACTAGTGACACTACTCTACGAGCAGTACTTC
CDR3: CASSVLVTLLYEQYF

J: TRBJ1-1
length: 12
size: many
V: TRBV5-6
D: NA
DNA: TGTGCCAGCAGCTTGATGGTTGCTGAAGCTTTCTTT
CDR3: CASSLMVAEAFF

J: TRBJ1-1
length: 13
size: NA
V: TRBV7-2
D: NA
DNA: TGTGCCAGCAGCGTAATACAGGACACTGAAGCTTTCTTT
CDR3: CASSVIQDTEAFF

J: TRBJ1-5
length: 14
size: NA
V: TRBV7-3
D: NA
DNA: TGTGCCAGCAGCTATAGCGGGACTTGGGGAGAGACCCAGTTT
CDR3: CASSYSGTWGETQF

J: TRBJ1-1
length: 15
size: NA
V: TRBV9
D: NA
DNA: TGTGCCAGCAGCTTAGGGCTGTCGGGGAATACGGCCCCTTTCTTT
CDR3: CASSLGLSGNTAPFF

J: TRBJ1-2
length: 15
size: NA
V: TRBV7-8
D: NA
DNA: TGTGCCAGCAGCTTTAGCGGGAGGGCCGACTATGGCTACACCTTC
CDR3: CASSFSGRADYGYTF

J: TRBJ2-3
length: 14
size: NA
V: TRBV2
D: NA
DNA: TGTGCCAGCAGCCTGGCGGGCGGTAACGGTACGCAGTATTTT
CDR3: CASSLAGGNGTQYF

J: TRBJ1-1
length: 16
size: NA
V: TRBV7-2
D: NA
DNA: TGTGCCAGCAGCGTTCCTCCAGTCGGGTTAAACACTGAAGCTTTCTTT
CDR3: CASSVPPVGLNTEAFF

J: TRBJ2-3
length: 12
size: NA
V: TRBV9
D: NA
DNA: TGTGCCAGCAGCGTACCTAGTGGAGACCAGCATTTC
CDR3: CASSVPSGDQHF

J: TRBJ1-2
length: 16
size: NA
V: TRBV11-1
D: NA
DNA: TGTGCCAGCAGCTTAAAGGGGGACGGGCTCGTATATGGCTACACCTTC
CDR3: CASSLKGDGLVYGYTF

J: TRBJ1-2
length: 14
size: NA
V: TRBV7-2
D: NA
DNA: TGTGCCAGCAGCACGCGACCTACACACTATAGCTACACCTTC
CDR3: CASSTRPTHYSYTF

J: TRBJ1-1
length: 15
size: NA
V: TRBV7-9
D: NA
DNA: TGTGCCAGCAGCTTACGAGGGGGGGCCCGGGCCAAGTATTTCTTT
CDR3: CASSLRGGARAKYFF

J: TRBJ2-2
length: 16
size: few
V: TRBV14
D: NA
DNA: TGTGCCAGCAGCCAAGGGGTACAGGGCTACACCGGGGAGCTGTTTTTT
CDR3: CASSQGVQGYTGELFF

J: TRBJ2-7
length: 14
size: NA
V: TRBV15
D: NA
DNA: TGTGCCACCAGCATAGGCAGCGATCAGGGAACCCAGTACTTC
CDR3: CATSIGSDQGTQYF

J: TRBJ1-1
length: 17
size: NA
V: TRBV2
D: NA
DNA: TGTGCCAGCAGCGGCGGGGACCGACAGAGAGGAAACATTGAAGCTTTCTTT
CDR3: CASSGGDRQRGNIEAFF

J: TRBJ1-2
length: 17
size: NA
V: TRBV10-3
D: TRBD1
DNA: TGTGCCATCAGCGTGAGTCAGGAATTAGGGACAGCTGATGGCTACACCTTC
CDR3: CAISVSQELGTADGYTF

J: TRBJ2-4
length: 13
size: NA
V: TRBV3-1
D: NA
DNA: TGTGCCAGCAGCCAAGTTGGAGGGGCTTCTCAGTACTTC
CDR3: CASSQVGGASQYF

J: TRBJ2-5
length: 15
size: NA
V: TRBV7-9
D: TRBD1
DNA: TGTGCCAGCAGCCCCAGGACAGGGGAGGACGCAGATACGTACTTC
CDR3: CASSPRTGEDADTYF

J: TRBJ1-1
length: 11
size: NA
V: TRBV29-1
D: NA
DNA: TGCAGCGTTGCGGGGGGCGCTGAAGCTTTCTTT
CDR3: CSVAGGAEAFF

J: TRBJ2-3
length: 14
size: NA
V: TRBV29-1
D: TRBD2
DNA: TGCGCCAGCACCTTAACGGGAGGTCCAGATACGCAGTATTTT
CDR3: CASTLTGGPDTQYF

J: TRBJ1-3
length: 13
size: NA
V: TRBV12-3/TRBV12-4
D: NA
DNA: TGTGCCAGCACCCCCAGTCCTGGAAACACCATATATTTT
CDR3: CASTPSPGNTIYF

J: TRBJ1-2
length: 14
size: NA
V: TRBV7-8
D: NA
DNA: TGTGCCAGCAGCTTAGCGGCAGGGTACTATACCCAGTATTTC
CDR3: CASSLAAGYYTQYF

J: TRBJ2-5
length: 12
size: NA
V: TRBV11-3
D: NA
DNA: TGTGCCAGCAGCGTAGAGGTGACAGCCCAGTACTTC
CDR3: CASSVEVTAQYF

J: TRBJ1-6
length: 16
size: NA
V: TRBV12-3/TRBV12-4
D: NA
DNA: TGTGCCAGTAGTATGGGGGAGGGCGGCTATAATTCACCCCTCCACTTT
CDR3: CASSMGEGGYNSPLHF

J: TRBJ1-6
length: 14
size: NA
V: TRBV7-8
D: NA
DNA: TGTGCCAGCAGCTTAGCGAGGGGCACCGCTACCCAGCACTTT
CDR3: CASSLARGTATQHF

J: TRBJ2-1
length: 14
size: NA
V: TRBV5-1
D: NA
DNA: TGCGCCAGCAGCTTGGAGGGCGCGGCCTATGAGCAGTTCTTC
CDR3: CASSLEGAAYEQFF

J: TRBJ1-2
length: 15
size: NA
V: TRBV9
D: NA
DNA: TGTGCCAGCAGCCTCGGGACTAGCGGAGACAATGGCTACACCTTC
CDR3: CASSLGTSGDNGYTF

J: TRBJ2-7
length: 14
size: NA
V: TRBV20-1
D: NA
DNA: TGCAGTGCTAGAGACGCTAGCAGTGACTACGAGCAGTACTTC
CDR3: CSARDASSDYEQYF

J: TRBJ2-3
length: 15
size: NA
V: TRBV7-7
D: NA
DNA: TGTGCCAGCAGCTTGAGTACGGGCGTCACAGATACGCAGTATTTT
CDR3: CASSLSTGVTDTQYF

J: TRBJ2-3
length: 13
size: NA
V: TRBV7-9
D: TRBD1
DNA: TGTGCCAGCGGGGTTGGGGGCACAGGGGCGCAGTATTTT
CDR3: CASGVGGTGAQYF

J: TRBJ2-3
length: 15
size: few
V: TRBV29-1
D: TRBD1
DNA: TGCAGCGCGACCGGGACAGGGGATCACACAGATACGCAGTATTTT
CDR3: CSATGTGDHTDTQYF

J: TRBJ1-2
length: 15
size: NA
V: TRBV9
D: NA
DNA: TGTGCCAGCAGCGTGACAGGAGATGCGGACTATGTCGACACCTTC
CDR3: CASSVTGDADYVDTF

J: TRBJ1-1
length: 15
size: NA
V: TRBV7-8
D: NA
DNA: TGTGCCAGCAGCTTAGCGGGGGCTCCCGACACGCAGTATTTCTTT
CDR3: CASSLAGAPDTQYFF

J: TRBJ1-4
length: 15
size: NA
V: TRBV20-1
D: NA
DNA: TGCAGCGTCAACGGGGGGGAGATTAATGATGAAAAACTGTTTTTT
CDR3: CSVNGGEINDEKLFF

J: TRBJ2-3
length: 16
size: once
V: TRBV7-2
D: NA
DNA: TGTGCCAGCAGCTTTAGGCCGGCGCTAGGGGCAGATACGCAGTATTTT
CDR3: CASSFRPALGADTQYF

J: TRBJ2-5
length: 14
size: NA
V: TRBV9
D: NA
DNA: TGTGCCAGCGGAGGAGCTGGGGACATTCAGTACTTCTACTTC
CDR3: CASGGAGDIQYFYF